This T cell receptor beta chain was found in a study of blood T cell repertoires in COVID-19. In the authors' methods: Estimation of nucleated cell counts relied on the amplification of reference gene primers. Some clones are missing from TCRdb's copy, which holds only in-frame ones; the method was immunoSEQ multiplex PCR. V, J and clone size derive from that table, while D and trimming were established from the DNA sequence. In the table there are fewer than 250,000 clones, about 90% of which are singletons. V shed 3 bases and J shed 4 bases, with 18 bases lying between them. CDR1 and CDR2 (germline): MGHRA, YSYEKL. CDR3 length equals 16 residues.

The chain has TRBV4-1 and TRBJ1-2; no clear D. The sequencing sample was made of peripheral blood. This receptor was obtained from a man aged 25 to 40 with COVID-19, enrolled during active disease. The CDR3 nucleotides read TGCGCCAGCAGCCAGGAGGAGGGTGGAAGAGGCTATGGCTACACCTTC. Translating gives CASSQEEGGRGYGYTF.